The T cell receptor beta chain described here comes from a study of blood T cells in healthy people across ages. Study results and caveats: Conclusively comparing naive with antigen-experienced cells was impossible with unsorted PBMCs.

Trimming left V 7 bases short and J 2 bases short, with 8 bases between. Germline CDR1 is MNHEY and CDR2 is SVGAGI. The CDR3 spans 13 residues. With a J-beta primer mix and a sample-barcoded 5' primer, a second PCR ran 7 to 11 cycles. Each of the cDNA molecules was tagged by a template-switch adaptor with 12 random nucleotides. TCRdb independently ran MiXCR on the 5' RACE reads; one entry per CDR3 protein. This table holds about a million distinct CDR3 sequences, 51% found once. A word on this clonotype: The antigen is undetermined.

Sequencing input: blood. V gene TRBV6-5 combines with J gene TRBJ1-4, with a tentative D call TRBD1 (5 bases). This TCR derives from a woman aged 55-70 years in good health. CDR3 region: CASNGGTNEKLFF. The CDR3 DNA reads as TGTGCCAGCAATGGGGGGACTAATGAAAAACTGTTTTTT.